This TCR beta chain was recovered during a study of beta chain features in type 1 diabetes. Regarding the study as a whole: Naive, central memory and regulatory TCRB repertoires appeared more similar among patients than healthy donors. All four CD4+ subsets of Type 1 diabetes patients contained TCRB CDR3s that were moderately but significantly shorter. Although PCR might favor shorter templates, it would do so equally in patients and controls. Whether HLA type affects TCRB rearrangement stayed undetermined in the present work.

In the case of this clone: The antigen is not known.

Isolated RNA was reverse transcribed in full, so expressed TCRB transcripts were sequenced. The data were produced by immunoSEQ multiplex PCR, yet TCRdb's version contains in-frame clones alone and is incomplete. The top ten hold approximately 0.041% of the sample, which has around 340,000 clones, less than 20% seen once. The CDR3 runs 17 residues. Losses at the gene ends were 1 base for V and 0 bases for J; bases not matched to a gene: 9. This TCR was recovered from a woman between 18 and 29 years old in good health. Sequencing used naive CD4+ T cells from blood. V and J are TRBV23-1 and TRBJ2-7, with 7 nucleotides matching TRBD1. TRBV23-1 is flagged as an ORF with uncertain function. CDR3: CASSQLGQGESSYEQYF. CDR3 DNA sequence: TGCGCCAGCAGTCAATTGGGGCAGGGGGAAAGCTCCTACGAGCAGTACTTC.